Presented here are 16 T cell receptor beta chains from one specimen sequenced in a study of Ad26.COV2.S vaccination and SARS-CoV-2 variants. Treatment specified: some 20 received Ad26.COV2.S at low or high dose, single or two shots; about 5 received placebo; per-sample allocation not given. Day 63 after the first vaccine or placebo injection was the time point for sampling. TCRdb's copy holds only in-frame clones and misses some; the assay was immunoSEQ multiplex PCR. The profile shows around 250,000 clones, around 85% of them singletons. Sequencing was performed on peripheral blood, taken in a trial of Ad26.COV2.S vaccine versus placebo. All receptors derive from a person aged 18-60 years who received the Ad26.COV2.S COVID-19 vaccine or a placebo.

This clone was detected once. V and J are TRBV9 and TRBJ2-3, with a weak D call TRBD2 (5 bases). Germline CDR1 SGDLS, CDR2 YYNGEE. Trimming shortened V by 2 bases and J by 2 bases, and 12 bases separated the two germline ends. The CDR3 covers 15 residues. The CDR3 bases are TGTGCCAGCAGCGTGGACGGGGTTCACACAGATACGCAGTATTTT. The encoded protein is CASSVDGVHTDTQYF.

The rearrangement joins TRBV4-3 to TRBJ2-1, with D tentatively TRBD1 (5 bases). Germline V gene lookup returns CDR1 LGHNA and CDR2 YSLEER. Trimming pared 0 bases from V and 2 bases from J, leaving 14 bases between. The CDR3 has 17 residues. Here the CDR3 DNA reads TGCGCCAGCAGCCAAGATGGGGCGTCCGCGGCCTACAATGAGCAGTTCTTC. Its translation: CASSQDGASAAYNEQFF.

This chain connects TRBV24-1 to TRBJ2-2; D could derive from TRBD1 or TRBD2 (5 bases each). Germline V gene sequence: CDR1 KGHDR, CDR2 SFDVKD. CDR3 length: 13 amino acids. V lost 7 bases to trimming and J lost 7 bases, with 12 bases between them. CDR3 in amino acids: CATRMGEIGELFF. CDR3 DNA sequence: TGTGCCACCAGGATGGGGGAAATCGGGGAGCTGTTTTTT.

V is TRBV18 and J is TRBJ1-3; tentatively, D is TRBD1 (5 bases). The CDR3 has 15 residues. Germline V lookup: CDR1 KGHSH, CDR2 LQKENI. The ends were cut back, 1 base at V and 2 bases at J, with 9 bases in the middle. This chain's CDR3 is CASSPLGAAGNTIYF. CDR3 sequence (DNA): TGTGCCAGCTCACCACTCGGGGCAGCTGGAAACACCATATATTTT.

The chain uses TRBV13 and TRBJ1-1, with D maybe TRBD1 (6 bases). From germline, CDR1 is PRHDT and CDR2 FYEKMQ (reference sequence). Trimming shortened V by 0 bases and J by 1 base, and 12 bases separated the two germline ends. The CDR3 is 16 amino acids. The CDR3 DNA is TGTGCCAGCAGCTTAGGCGCAGGGGTCCCGAACACTGAAGCTTTCTTT. Translation: CASSLGAGVPNTEAFF.

This clone was found once. The genes are TRBV21-1 and TRBJ2-7; no check of the table's D call, TRBD2, against the DNA was made. TRBV21-1 is termed a pseudogene. CDR3 size: 19 residues. The CDR3 coding sequence is TGTGCCAGCACCGAATTAAGGCTCGGAGCACACCGCAAGGCGGGCGAGCAGTACGTC. It is translated as CASTELRLGAHRKAGEQYV.

The chain recombines TRBV10-3 with TRBJ2-7; no clear D gene. This CDR3 spans 14 amino acids. V was trimmed by 2 bases and J by 3 bases, leaving 11 bases between them. The germline CDR1 and CDR2 sequences are ENHRY and SYGVKD. CDR3 sequence reads: CAISERLDVYEQYV. The CDR3 DNA is TGTGCCATCAGTGAGCGGTTAGACGTCTACGAGCAGTACGTC.

The V gene is TRBV14, the J gene TRBJ2-3, with D possibly TRBD1 on 6 matching bases. Trimming stripped 0 bases from V and 2 bases from J, with 18 bases between. The CDR3 loop spans 18 amino acids. Germline CDR1 reads SGHDN; CDR2 reads FVKESK. In DNA form, the CDR3 reads TGTGCCAGCAGCCAAGATACCGTCTGGGGGCGGACCACAGATACGCAGTATTTT. Protein: CASSQDTVWGRTTDTQYF.

CDR3 DNA: TGTGCCAGCAGCACTAACACCGGGACAGGGTACGGCTACACCTTC. Its protein product is CASSTNTGTGYGYTF. The J gene is TRBJ1-2, the V gene TRBV6-6; 9 bases fit TRBD1. The V and J ends lost 6 bases and 8 bases, in that order; junction bases with no gene match: 13. Germline V gene sequence: CDR1 MNHNY, CDR2 SVGAGI (reference sequence). This CDR3 has 15 amino acids.

A note on this clone: The identical CDR3 is also encoded by other nucleotide sequences in the sample. The rearrangement links TRBV10-3 to TRBJ2-7; no reliable D call. Trimming shortened V by 4 bases and J by 0 bases, and 1 base separated the two germline ends. CDR3 length: 11 residues. Per the germline V gene, CDR1 is ENHRY and CDR2 is SYGVKD. In DNA form, the CDR3 reads TGTGCCATCAGTGCCTCCTACGAGCAGTACTTC. It codes for CAISASYEQYF.

Comments on this clone: The junction does not match germline at one end; this may be a read error. The rearrangement links TRBV5-1 to TRBJ2-3; D perhaps matches TRBD1 (5 bases). Looked up from germline, CDR1 is SGHRS and CDR2 is YFSETQ. The length of the CDR3 is 14 residues. The CDR3 nucleotides read TGCGCCAGCAGCTTCAAGGGGCCCACACATACGCAGTATTTT. Translated: CASSFKGPTHTQYF.

The rearrangement links TRBV9 to TRBJ2-1; D remains ambiguous. This CDR3 comprises 15 residues. V dropped 0 bases and J dropped 2 bases, with 9 bases sitting between them. Germline V gene lookup returns CDR1 SGDLS and CDR2 YYNGEE. In DNA form, the CDR3 reads TGTGCCAGCAGCGTAGGGACGGTTACCTACAATGAGCAGTTCTTC. This gives the protein CASSVGTVTYNEQFF.

The chain uses TRBV11-2 and TRBJ2-7; D gene unclear. Deletions cut 0 bases from V and 3 bases from J, with 6 bases between. Germline lookup yields CDR1 SGHAT and CDR2 FQNNGV. The CDR3 extends over 13 amino acids. In DNA form, the CDR3 reads TGTGCCAGCAGCTTAGACGGCCACTACGAGCAGTACGTC. This encodes CASSLDGHYEQYV.

The chain has TRBV5-1 and TRBJ2-3; unclear D gene. Germline loops: CDR1 SGHRS, CDR2 YFSETQ. This CDR3 has 14 residues. With 5 bases removed from V and 0 bases from J, the gap between germline ends came to 10 bases. The CDR3 spells CASRADTSTDTQYF. The CDR3 bases are TGCGCCAGCAGAGCAGACACAAGCACAGATACGCAGTATTTT.

This sequence joins TRBV28 and TRBJ1-1, with D perhaps matching TRBD1 (5 bases). The ends were cut back, 3 bases at V and 8 bases at J, with 16 bases in the middle. Germline values: CDR1 MDHEN, CDR2 SYDVKM. CDR3 length: 14 residues. The CDR3 reads CASSFLGAGIEAFF. The CDR3 DNA is TGTGCCAGCAGTTTTCTCGGGGCTGGTATCGAAGCTTTCTTT.

The chain recombines TRBV6-8 with TRBJ1-4; 8 bases align to TRBD1. Looked up from germline, CDR1 is MNHGY and CDR2 is SAAAGT. CDR3 length: 14 amino acids. J was trimmed by 6 bases and V by 4 bases; bases with no gene match: 4. CDR3 bases: TGTGCCAGCAGTTGGCAGGGGGCGCATGAAAAACTGTTTTTT. It translates to CASSWQGAHEKLFF.